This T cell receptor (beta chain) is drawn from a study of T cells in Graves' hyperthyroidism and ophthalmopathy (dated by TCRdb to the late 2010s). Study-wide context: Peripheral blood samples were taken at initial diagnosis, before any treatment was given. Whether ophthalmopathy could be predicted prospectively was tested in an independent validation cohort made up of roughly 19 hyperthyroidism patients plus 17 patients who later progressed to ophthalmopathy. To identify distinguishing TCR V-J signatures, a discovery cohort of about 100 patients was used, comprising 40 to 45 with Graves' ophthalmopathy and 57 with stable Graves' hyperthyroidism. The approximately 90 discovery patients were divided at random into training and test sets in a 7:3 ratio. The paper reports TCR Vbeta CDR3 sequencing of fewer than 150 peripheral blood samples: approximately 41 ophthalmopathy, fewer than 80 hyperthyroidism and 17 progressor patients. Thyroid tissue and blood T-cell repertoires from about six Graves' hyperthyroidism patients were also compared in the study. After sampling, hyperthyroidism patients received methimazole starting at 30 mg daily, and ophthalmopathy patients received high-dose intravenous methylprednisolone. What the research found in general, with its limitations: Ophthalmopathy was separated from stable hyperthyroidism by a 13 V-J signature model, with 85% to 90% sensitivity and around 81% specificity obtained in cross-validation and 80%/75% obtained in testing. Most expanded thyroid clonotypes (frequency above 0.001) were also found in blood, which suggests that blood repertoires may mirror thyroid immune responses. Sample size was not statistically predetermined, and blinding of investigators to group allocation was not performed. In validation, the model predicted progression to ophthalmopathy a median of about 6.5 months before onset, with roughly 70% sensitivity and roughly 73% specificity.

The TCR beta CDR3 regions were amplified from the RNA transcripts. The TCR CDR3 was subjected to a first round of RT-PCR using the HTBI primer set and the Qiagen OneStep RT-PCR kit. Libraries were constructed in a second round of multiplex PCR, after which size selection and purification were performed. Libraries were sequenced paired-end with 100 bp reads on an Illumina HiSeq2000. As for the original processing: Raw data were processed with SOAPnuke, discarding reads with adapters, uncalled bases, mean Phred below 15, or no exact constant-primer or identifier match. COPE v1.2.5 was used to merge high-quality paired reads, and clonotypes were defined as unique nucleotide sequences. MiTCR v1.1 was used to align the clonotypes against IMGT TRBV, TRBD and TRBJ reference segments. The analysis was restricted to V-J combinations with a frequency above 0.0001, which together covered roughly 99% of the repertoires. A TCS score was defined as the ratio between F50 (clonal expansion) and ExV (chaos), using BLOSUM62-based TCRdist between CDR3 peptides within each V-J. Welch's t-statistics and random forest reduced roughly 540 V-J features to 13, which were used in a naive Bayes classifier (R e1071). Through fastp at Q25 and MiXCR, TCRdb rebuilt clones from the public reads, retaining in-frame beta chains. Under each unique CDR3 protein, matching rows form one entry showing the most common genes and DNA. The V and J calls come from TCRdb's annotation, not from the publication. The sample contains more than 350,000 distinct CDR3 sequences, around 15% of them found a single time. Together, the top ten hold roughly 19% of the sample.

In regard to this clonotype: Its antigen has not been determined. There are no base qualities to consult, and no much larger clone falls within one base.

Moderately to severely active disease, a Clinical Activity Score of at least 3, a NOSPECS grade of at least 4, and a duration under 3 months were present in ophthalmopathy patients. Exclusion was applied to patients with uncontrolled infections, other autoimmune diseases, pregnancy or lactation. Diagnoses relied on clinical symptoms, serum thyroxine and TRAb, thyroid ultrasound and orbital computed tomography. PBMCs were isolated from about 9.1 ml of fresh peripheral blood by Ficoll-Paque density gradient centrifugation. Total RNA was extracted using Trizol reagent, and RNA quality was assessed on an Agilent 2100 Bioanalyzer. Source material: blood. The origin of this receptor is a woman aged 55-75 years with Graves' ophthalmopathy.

The DNA sequence is given as TGTGCCAGCAGCCAAGATCAGGGAGGGGTCGCGTACTTC. This sequence encodes CASSQDQGGVAYF. The chain is encoded by TRBV14 joined to TRBJ2-4, with 7 middle bases fitting TRBD2. V is cut back by 0 bases and J by 15 bases, with 8 bases in the junction unmatched. In the germline V gene, CDR1 corresponds to SGHDN and CDR2 to FVKESK. Including cysteine and phenylalanine, the CDR3 has 13 amino acids. Only the CDR3 DNA is retained, 39 bases long and in frame from the first base.